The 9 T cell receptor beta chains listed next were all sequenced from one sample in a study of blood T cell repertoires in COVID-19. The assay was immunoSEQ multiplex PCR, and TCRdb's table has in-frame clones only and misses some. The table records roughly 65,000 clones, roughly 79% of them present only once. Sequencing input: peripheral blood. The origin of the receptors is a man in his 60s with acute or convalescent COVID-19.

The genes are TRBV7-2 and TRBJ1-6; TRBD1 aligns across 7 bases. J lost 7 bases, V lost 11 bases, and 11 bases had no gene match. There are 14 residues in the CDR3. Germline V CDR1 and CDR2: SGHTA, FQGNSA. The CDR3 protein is CAVYLQGNNSPLHF. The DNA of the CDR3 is TGTGCCGTATATTTACAGGGGAACAATTCACCCCTCCACTTT.

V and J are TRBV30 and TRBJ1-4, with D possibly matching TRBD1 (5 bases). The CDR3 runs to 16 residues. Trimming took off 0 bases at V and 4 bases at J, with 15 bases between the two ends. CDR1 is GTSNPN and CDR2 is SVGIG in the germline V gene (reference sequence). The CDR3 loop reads CAWSVQESRINEKLFF. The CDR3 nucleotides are TGTGCCTGGAGTGTACAGGAGTCGAGAATTAATGAAAAACTGTTTTTT.

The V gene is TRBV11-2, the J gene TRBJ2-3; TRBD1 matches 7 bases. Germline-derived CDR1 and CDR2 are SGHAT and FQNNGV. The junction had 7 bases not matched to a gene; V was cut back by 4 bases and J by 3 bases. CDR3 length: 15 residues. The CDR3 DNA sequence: TGTGCCAGCAGCTCCTGGGACAGCCCAACAGATACGCAGTATTTT. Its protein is CASSSWDSPTDTQYF.

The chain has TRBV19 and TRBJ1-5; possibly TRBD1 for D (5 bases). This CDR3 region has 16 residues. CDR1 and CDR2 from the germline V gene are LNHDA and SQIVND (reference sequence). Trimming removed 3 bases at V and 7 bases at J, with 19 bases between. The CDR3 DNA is TGTGCCAGTAGTATTTACTGGAGCGGGGGAGGCCAGCCCCAGCATTTT. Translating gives CASSIYWSGGGQPQHF.

The CDR3 DNA sequence: TGCAGCGTTGAAGATCGGAACTACATCTATGGCTACACCTTC. Amino acids: CSVEDRNYIYGYTF. The genes are TRBV29-1 and TRBJ1-2; D is undetermined. Germline V gene sequence: CDR1 SQVTM, CDR2 ANQGSEA. The CDR3 consists of 14 residues. V was clipped by 0 bases and J by 4 bases, with 12 bases between them. Based on the CDR3 plus reference TRBV29-1 and TRBJ1-2, the full variable domain is SAVISQKPSRDICQRGTSLTIQCQVDSQVTMMFWYRQQPGQSLTLIATANQGSEATYESGFVIDKFPISRPNLTFSTLTVSNMSPEDSSIYLCSVEDRNYIYGYTFGSGTRLTVV.

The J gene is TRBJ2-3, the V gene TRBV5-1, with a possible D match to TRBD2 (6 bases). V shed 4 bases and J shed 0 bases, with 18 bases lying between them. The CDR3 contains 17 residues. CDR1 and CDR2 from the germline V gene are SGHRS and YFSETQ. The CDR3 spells CASSQGRDSLSTDTQYF. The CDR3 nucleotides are TGCGCCAGCAGCCAGGGAAGGGACTCTCTAAGCACAGATACGCAGTATTTT.

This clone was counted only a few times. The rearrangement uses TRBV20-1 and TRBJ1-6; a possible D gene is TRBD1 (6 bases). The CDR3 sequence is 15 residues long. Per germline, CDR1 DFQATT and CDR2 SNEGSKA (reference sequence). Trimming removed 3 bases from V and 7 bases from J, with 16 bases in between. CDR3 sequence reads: CSASLQGGGNSPLHF. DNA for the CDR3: TGCAGTGCTAGTCTCCAAGGGGGTGGGAATTCACCCCTCCACTTT.

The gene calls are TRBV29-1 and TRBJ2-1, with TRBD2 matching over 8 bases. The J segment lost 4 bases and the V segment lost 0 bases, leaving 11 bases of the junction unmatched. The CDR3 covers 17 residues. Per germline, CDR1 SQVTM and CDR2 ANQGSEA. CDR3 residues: CSVEDASGSTGYNEQFF. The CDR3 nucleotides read TGCAGCGTTGAAGATGCTAGCGGGTCGACGGGGTACAATGAGCAGTTCTTC.

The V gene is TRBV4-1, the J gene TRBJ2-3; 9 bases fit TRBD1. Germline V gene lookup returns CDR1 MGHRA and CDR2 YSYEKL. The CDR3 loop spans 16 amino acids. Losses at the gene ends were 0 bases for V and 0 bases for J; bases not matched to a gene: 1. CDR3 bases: TGCGCCAGCAGCCAAGATGGGACAGGGAGCACAGATACGCAGTATTTT. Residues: CASSQDGTGSTDTQYF.